This T cell receptor beta chain is drawn from a study of blood T cell repertoires in COVID-19. Study-wide background: Specimens from acute and convalescent COVID-19 originated in the United States, Italy and Spain. Sample material is recorded as cDNA or gDNA derived from T cells, B-cell-depleted T cells, or PBMCs.

This clone was picked up a small number of times. Per the germline V gene, CDR1 is SNHLY and CDR2 is FYNNEI. V was shortened by 0 bases and J by 6 bases, with 11 bases between the two germline ends. The length of the CDR3 is 15 residues. As handled by the study authors: Estimation of nucleated cell counts relied on the amplification of reference gene primers. The table came from immunoSEQ multiplex PCR; TCRdb's copy has only in-frame clones and leaves some out. V, J and clone size were drawn from that table, and D and trimming were deduced from the DNA. The sample lists some 130,000 clones; roughly 80% were seen once.

The sequenced material came from peripheral blood. This TCR came from a man between 65 and 79 years old with acute or convalescent COVID-19. The chain has TRBV2 and TRBJ2-2; D gene unclear. CDR3: CASSEAVVAAGELFF. The DNA of the CDR3 is TGTGCCAGCAGTGAAGCAGTGGTGGCCGCCGGGGAGCTGTTTTTT.